The text below deals with one TCR beta chain. Its cognate antigen has yet to be identified. The sample holds no much larger clone one base away, and base qualities are not on file. This specimen belongs to a study of cytomegalovirus exposure and HLA in healthy donors (dated by TCRdb to the late 2010s). A note on the overall study: According to an earlier analysis of a few hundred of the donors, roughly 180 million T cells yielded roughly 110 million unique TCR beta sequences and 250 to 350 Gb of sequence data. An early release that covered more than 550 HLA-typed donors contained approximately 300 gigabases of sequencing data and 70 million to 100 million unique TCR sequences. Among the roughly 370 genotyped donors, around 81% belonged to the genetic ancestry cluster associated with self-reported Caucasian donors. The study aimed to test whether cataloging public T cell receptors could reveal signatures of past pathogen exposure. Using immunosequencing, the study profiled T cell repertoires from about 620 subjects and related those repertoires to cytomegalovirus serostatus. A separate validation cohort of over a hundred different subjects was used in addition to the approximately 640-subject first cohort. The study combined high-throughput TCR immunosequencing, statistical association of individual TCRs with disease status, and machine learning to predict cytomegalovirus infection status. A later analysis re-analyzed previously published TCR beta repertoires from several hundred donors and added high-resolution HLA genotyping to study TCR occurrence patterns. Rather than using new phenotypic data, the later analysis identified candidate immune exposures from TCR beta sequences and from how often those sequences occurred across donors. An earlier analysis of several hundred of the donors used high-throughput TCR beta sequencing to judge whether each TCR beta V gene segment behaved as functional or pseudogenic. Donor age, sex, ethnicity and CMV serostatus were compiled alongside the repertoire data. In a later genetic analysis, genome-wide SNP genotypes for about three fifths of the roughly 670 donors were used, and that subset was treated as a discovery cohort. All discovery cohort repertoires had been generated using a single sequencing platform. HLA typing covered class I and class II loci at four-digit resolution. The number of typed donors differed by locus: about 629-640 for A, B, C, DRB1 and DQB1; approximately 540 for DQA1; around 580 for DPA1; and around 450 for DPB1. Because of strong linkage in the cohort, roughly 5 DR-DQ haplotypes were treated as single units for association and clustering. On average, 235,054 unique TCR beta nucleotide sequences were sequenced per donor among 300 to 500 genotyped donors of the cohort, with roughly 18% of those sequences being non-productive. General conclusions and limits of the study: HLA typing was unavailable for some donors at each locus, so association tests used only the typed subset. At a false discovery rate of 0.05, a later analysis linked approximately 18,000 TCR beta sequences to specific HLA alleles. Correlated functional status among segregating V segments might reflect linkage disequilibrium, but an unknown experimental factor could not be ruled out. Because counts were too low, about 17 rarely observed V segments, including chromosome 9 orphons, were excluded from the earlier analysis of fewer than 650 of the donors. In a later genetic analysis, fewer N-insertions in productive TCRs were reported among donors in an Asian-associated ancestry cluster than the roughly 670-donor mean. Some IMGT-functional V segments, including TRBV6-2 and TRBV6-3, could not be told apart with the 87-base-pair reads, so those segments were excluded. Across donors, most TCR sequences were observed very rarely, whereas some public TCRs were present in many individuals. Several of the top co-occurrence clusters appeared to be linked to parvovirus B19, influenza, CMV and Epstein-Barr virus, according to a later analysis. In an earlier analysis of 587 of the donors, most TCR beta V segments appeared in productive rearrangements about 90% or about 30% of the time, broadly matching IMGT annotations. Compared with equally common non-associated chains, HLA-associated TCR beta chains in a later analysis were more clonally expanded and had lower generation probabilities. The study listed 164 TCR beta chains as associated with cytomegalovirus. In a later genetic analysis, a missense DCLRE1C variant was associated with V-gene and J-gene trimming of TCR beta chains, and the association was replicated in an independent cohort. A further reported finding was that TCR beta sequences accurately predicted the HLA-A and HLA-B alleles for most subjects in the first cohort. Only TCR beta chains were sequenced in this cohort, and the absence of alpha or paired-chain data limited detectable features. The authors suggested that the approach could potentially be generalized to other disease states and immunological phenotypes. A later analysis found that most CMV-associated TCR beta chains appeared HLA-restricted, with HLA associations seemingly driven largely by CMV exposure. The classifier was reported to diagnose cytomegalovirus status with high specificity and sensitivity in both the original and validation cohorts. The presence/absence analyses assumed that sequencing depth was roughly uniform across donors, and that assumption may not be true. Strong co-occurrence of HLA alleles, especially DR and DQ, made assigning TCR associations to individual alleles difficult. Three of the identified cytomegalovirus-associated TCR beta chains were confirmed in vitro to be specific for cytomegalovirus antigens. According to a later analysis, TCR association rates differed among HLA loci, with DRB1 alleles showing the most associated TCRs and HLA-C alleles showing the fewest. For the cohort, immune exposure information was limited to CMV serostatus. The sequencing pipeline was judged likely to have produced a cluster of highly shared sequence variants as a technical artifact.

Spanning cysteine to phenylalanine, the CDR3 consists of 15 amino acids. Only the CDR3 part of the read is kept: 45 bases, read in frame from the first base. CDR1 MNHNY and CDR2 SVGAGI were looked up in the germline V gene (reference sequence). Trimming costs V 5 bases and J 9 bases, and their ends lie 20 bases apart. In total, 630 or so healthy bone marrow donors made up the cohort. All cohort members were sampled while nominally healthy, although unrecorded immune exposures were likely present. Of the roughly 670 cohort members, roughly 290 had a positive CMV serostatus and 352 had a negative one, while no CMV serostatus was recorded for the donor. Every donor gave a peripheral blood sample, and the peripheral blood mononuclear cells from that sample were used for TCR beta sequencing. Genomic DNA was extracted from the blood cell samples with the Qiagen DNeasy Blood Extraction Kit. Libraries came from the immunoSEQ multiplex PCR assay. The multiplex PCR relied on a mix of 60 forward primers for TCR Vbeta segments and 13 reverse primers for TCR Jbeta segments. Amplification of the CDR3 region of rearranged TCR beta genes was performed with a multiplex PCR assay on genomic DNA. The amplified TCR beta libraries were sequenced on the Illumina HiSeq System as 87-base-pair reads. Per the original workflow: Across the 670 or so repertoires, a later analysis counted 60 million to 90 million unique TCR beta chains, some 11 million of which were shared by at least two donors. To remove PCR and sequencing errors, raw reads were error-corrected and collapsed into unique sequences using a nearest-neighbor algorithm that merged closely related sequences. Alignment of CDR3 sequences to IMGT reference sequences was used to assign V, D and J gene segments. For a sequence to be retained, a match of at least six nucleotides to both a V gene segment and a J gene segment was required. Rearrangements were called productive when the CDR3 lacked stop codons and stayed in frame with V and J; all others were non-productive. CDR3 was defined by IMGT convention, running from the second conserved V-encoded cysteine to the conserved J-encoded phenylalanine. The earlier analysis of 550 to 650 of the donors excluded any sequence lacking an unambiguous match to a single V gene segment. In an earlier analysis of roughly 600 of the donors, a V segment was called functional when productive rearrangements were above 56.7%, and segregating when the standard deviation between donors exceeded 5%. To diagnose cytomegalovirus status from the catalog of TCR beta chain sequences, a statistical classification framework was built. In a later analysis, TCR nucleotide sequences were compared against IMGT/GENE-DB human TR gene sequences so that V and J genes could be assigned. In a later analysis, CDR3 sequences and most-parsimonious VDJ recombination scenarios were assigned using the TCRdist pipeline. A later analysis defined each TCR beta chain by its CDR3 amino acid sequence plus V-gene family, and excluded reads lacking a unique V-gene family. To address suspected cross-contamination and a sequencing artifact, a later analysis removed some 620 highly shared, low-generation-probability nucleotide sequences. In a later analysis, a clonal expansion index for each public chain was calculated from normalized within-repertoire ranks of inferred template counts. A later analysis computed generation probabilities with a VDJ recombination model fitted to out-of-frame rearrangements, and checked the results against IGoR. In a later analysis, TCR-TCR, TCR-HLA and TCR-CMV co-occurrence was scored with hypergeometric tests, and a repertoire-size bias correction was applied to TCR pairs. False discovery rates were estimated in a later analysis by permuting HLA or CMV assignments 20 times. In a later analysis, co-occurring TCRs were grouped using DBSCAN, and TCRdist sequence similarity was added for clustering within HLA-allele-positive subsets. Repertoires with fewer than 30,000 or more than 120,000 public chains were left out of co-occurrence clustering, as were five repertoires with anomalous nucleotide sharing. TCRdb re-hosts the immuneACCESS table, in-frame sequences only. Its copies lack some clones; in the studies checked, an unresolved V gene accounts for under half of them, and the cause for the rest is not known. From that table come the V and J calls and clone size; the DNA was used to work out D and trimming. This sample is represented by just over 70,000 clones; 74% of them were singletons. The ten most abundant clones make up more than 9.5% of the sample.

The sequencing sample was made of PBMCs. The receptor comes from a human donor in good health. The chain links TRBV6-6 with TRBJ1-5; the D segment could be TRBD1, given 6 matching bases. The sequence in DNA is TGTGCCAGCAGTCGACCCGGACAGAAGGATCGGCCCCAGCATTTT. Its product reads: CASSRPGQKDRPQHF.